The 21 T cell receptor beta chains below were found in one sample sequenced in a study of blood T cell repertoires in COVID-19. The protocol was immunoSEQ multiplex PCR, while the TCRdb copy is restricted to in-frame clones and leaves out a portion. The sample contains 150,000 to 200,000 clones, about 86% of which appear only once. Sequencing was done on a sample of peripheral blood. All receptors derive from a man aged 18 to 29 with active or convalescent COVID-19.

The table lists this clone with a few counts. This rearrangement joins TRBV7-2 to TRBJ2-7; TRBD2 aligns across 13 bases. CDR1 and CDR2 (germline): SGHTA, FQGNSA. This CDR3 is 14 amino acids long. J lost 5 bases, V lost 7 bases, and 5 bases had no gene match. CDR3 protein: CASILGLAGDEQYF. CDR3 coding DNA: TGTGCCAGCATTTTAGGACTAGCGGGAGACGAGCAGTACTTC.

The chain couples TRBV7-6 to TRBJ1-4; 10 positions match TRBD1. The germline CDR1 and CDR2 sequences are SGHVS and FNYEAQ. The trim removed 4 bases at V and 14 bases at J, leaving 19 bases unmatched. The CDR3 is 17 amino acids. CDR3 amino acids: CASSSRQGASVMKRLFF. The DNA of the CDR3 is TGTGCCAGCAGCTCCCGACAGGGGGCTTCAGTAATGAAAAGGCTGTTTTTT.

The V and J genes are TRBV7-9 and TRBJ2-5; perhaps TRBD2 as D (6 bases). Per germline, CDR1 SEHNR and CDR2 FQNEAQ (reference sequence). V was cut by 3 bases and J by 1 base, with 12 bases left in between. The CDR3 sequence is 15 residues long. This chain's CDR3 is CASSFTEGLQETQYF. The DNA for the CDR3 is TGTGCCAGCAGCTTCACGGAGGGTCTCCAAGAGACCCAGTACTTC. The complete variable domain, with remaining parts taken from reference TRBV7-9 and TRBJ2-5, reads DTGVSQNPRHKITKRGQNVTFRCDPISEHNRLYWYRQTLGQGPEFLTYFQNEAQLEKSRLLSDRFSAERPKGSFSTLEIQRTEQGDSAMYLCASSFTEGLQETQYFGPGTRLLVL.

This clone was seen once. The genes are TRBV2 and TRBJ1-1, with TRBD1 identical over 7 bases. J gave up 10 bases and V 1 base, and 6 bases lay outside the gene matches. The CDR3 totals 13 residues. Germline assignment: CDR1 SNHLY and CDR2 FYNNEI. CDR3 protein: CASSEDVGQVAFF. The CDR3 DNA sequence: TGTGCCAGCAGTGAAGACGTCGGACAGGTAGCTTTCTTT.

This clone occurred once. V and J are TRBV18 and TRBJ1-2, with 7 bases identical to TRBD1. The CDR3 has 18 residues. Germline V gives CDR1 KGHSH, CDR2 LQKENI. V lost 2 bases and J lost 1; bases outside the gene matches: 13. The CDR3 protein is CASSPRKGQAELNYGYTF. The CDR3 DNA is TGTGCCAGCTCACCAAGAAAAGGACAGGCGGAACTTAACTATGGCTACACCTTC.

The V call is TRBV5-4, the J call TRBJ2-1; the match to TRBD2 covers 8 bases. V lost 0 bases and J lost 2; bases outside the gene matches: 1. Germline V gene data show CDR1 as SGHNT and CDR2 as YYREEE (reference sequence). The CDR3 has 15 amino acids. The CDR3: CASSLGSGTYNEQFF. In nucleotides, the CDR3 is TGTGCCAGCAGCTTGGGTAGCGGGACCTACAATGAGCAGTTCTTC.

The chain has TRBV5-4 and TRBJ1-6, with 8 bases aligning to TRBD1. The J segment lost 14 bases and the V segment lost 1 base, leaving 14 bases of the junction unmatched. Germline V gives CDR1 SGHNT, CDR2 YYREEE (reference sequence). CDR3 size: 16 residues. The CDR3 sequence is CASSLKVRDRREALHF. CDR3 bases: TGTGCCAGCAGCTTGAAAGTCCGGGACAGGAGGGAGGCCCTCCACTTT.

V is TRBV3-1 (or the pseudogene TRBV3-2) and J is TRBJ1-6; D possibly corresponds to TRBD1 (5 bases). V lost 1 base to trimming and J lost 10 bases, with 11 bases between them. Germline CDR1 reads LGHDT; CDR2 reads YNNKEL (reference sequence). The CDR3 covers 14 residues. CDR3: CASSQVLGVSPLHF. DNA for the CDR3: TGTGCCAGCAGCCAAGTTTTAGGGGTCTCACCCCTCCACTTT.

The chain employs TRBV5-1 and TRBJ2-7; possibly TRBD1 for D (6 bases). V was trimmed by 4 bases and J by 5 bases, leaving 19 bases between them. Germline V lookup: CDR1 SGHRS, CDR2 YFSETQ. CDR3 length: 15 residues. CDR3 DNA: TGCGCCAGCAGCGAGGACGGGGTAGGGGGTGACGAGCAGTACGTC. It specifies CASSEDGVGGDEQYV.

The rearrangement links TRBV19 to TRBJ1-1; the D gene is possibly TRBD1 (5 bases). The length of the CDR3 is 15 residues. V was trimmed by 1 base and J by 0 bases, leaving 9 bases between them. Germline V lookup: CDR1 LNHDA, CDR2 SQIVND (reference sequence). The CDR3 bases are TGTGCCAGTAGTATAGCGGGACTGATGAACACTGAAGCTTTCTTT. Its translation is CASSIAGLMNTEAFF.

V usage is TRBV29-1 and J usage is TRBJ2-1; 10 bases are a match to TRBD2. V lost 0 bases and J lost 7; bases outside the gene matches: 6. Per the germline V gene, CDR1 is SQVTM and CDR2 is ANQGSEA. The CDR3 loop spans 15 amino acids. The CDR3 region is CSVEEASGRVNEQFF. The CDR3 DNA follows: TGCAGCGTTGAAGAAGCCAGCGGGAGGGTAAATGAGCAGTTCTTC.

This clone came up a few times. This chain joins TRBV11-3 and TRBJ1-1, with a weak D call TRBD1 (5 bases). Germline CDR1 SGHNT, CDR2 YENEEA. The CDR3 is made up of 14 amino acids. The V and J ends lost 1 base and 10 bases respectively, with 16 bases between them. CDR3 amino acids: CASSLGAGQGGAFF. CDR3 nucleotide sequence: TGTGCCAGCAGCTTAGGGGCCGGTCAGGGAGGAGCTTTCTTT.

V and J are TRBV7-2 and TRBJ1-1; 9 positions match TRBD1. The V gene end was trimmed by 3 bases and the J gene end by 7 bases; junction bases not matched to a gene: 6. This CDR3 has 14 amino acids. Germline CDR1 SGHTA, CDR2 FQGNSA. CDR3 sequence: CASSFGTGIGEAFF. The CDR3 DNA reads as TGTGCCAGCAGCTTCGGGACAGGGATTGGTGAAGCTTTCTTT.

This chain joins TRBV27 and TRBJ2-1; 7 bases align to TRBD1. Per germline, CDR1 MNHEY and CDR2 SMNVEV (reference sequence). J lost 5 bases, V lost 3 bases, and 4 bases had no gene match. The CDR3 sequence is 14 residues long. DNA of the CDR3: TGTGCCAGCAGTTTGGGGACAGCTAACAATGAGCAGTTCTTC. Its protein product is CASSLGTANNEQFF.

The rearrangement joins TRBV5-4 to TRBJ2-1, with 8 bases fitting TRBD1. Germline CDR1 and CDR2: SGHNT and YYREEE (reference sequence). J was trimmed by 6 bases and V by 5 bases; bases with no gene match: 7. There are 14 residues in the CDR3. The CDR3 is CASSGQGIFNEQFF. DNA of the CDR3: TGTGCCAGCAGTGGACAGGGAATTTTCAATGAGCAGTTCTTC.

V is TRBV28 and J is TRBJ2-1, with 11 bases fitting TRBD2. Germline lookup yields CDR1 MDHEN and CDR2 SYDVKM. The V gene end was trimmed by 5 bases and the J gene end by 7 bases; junction bases not matched to a gene: 7. CDR3 length equals 15 residues. The CDR3, as DNA: TGTGCCAGCAGTCCTCTAGCGGGGGGCAGAAATGAGCAGTTCTTC. Its protein is CASSPLAGGRNEQFF. The variable domain in full, completed from reference TRBV28 and TRBJ2-1, reads DVKVTQSSRYLVKRTGEKVFLECVQDMDHENMFWYRQDPGLGLRLIYFSYDVKMKEKGDIPEGYSVSREKKERFSLILESASTNQTSMYLCASSPLAGGRNEQFFGPGTRLTVL.

The genes are TRBV4-3 and TRBJ1-1; D not resolved. The CDR3 consists of 14 residues. Between the trimmed V and J ends, which lost 0 bases and 1 base, there was a span of 6 bases. The germline V gene encodes CDR1 LGHNA and CDR2 YSLEER. The CDR3 loop reads CASSQEGENTEAFF. CDR3 nucleotide sequence: TGCGCCAGCAGCCAAGAAGGAGAGAACACTGAAGCTTTCTTT.

V gene TRBV27 combines with J gene TRBJ2-1, with TRBD2 matching over 8 bases. Germline V gene data show CDR1 as MNHEY and CDR2 as SMNVEV (reference sequence). After removal of 5 bases from V and 1 base from J, the junction contained 7 bases not matched to a gene. This CDR3 spans 16 amino acids. DNA of the CDR3: TGTGCCAGCAGTCGTAGCGGGGTTGATTCCTACAATGAGCAGTTCTTC. Translation: CASSRSGVDSYNEQFF.

The chain is built from TRBV11-3 and TRBJ1-5; D not certain. V was pared by 1 base and J by 3 bases, with 10 bases between. This CDR3 has 15 residues. In germline, CDR1 is SGHNT, CDR2 YENEEA. This CDR3 is CASSLGSGTNQPQHF. The DNA of the CDR3 is TGTGCCAGCAGCTTAGGGTCAGGTACCAATCAGCCCCAGCATTTT. The entire variable domain, with the rest obtained from reference TRBV11-3 and TRBJ1-5, is as follows: EAGVVQSPRYKIIEKKQPVAFWCNPISGHNTLYWYLQNLGQGPELLIRYENEEAVDDSQLPKDRFSAERLKGVDSTLKIQPAELGDSAVYLCASSLGSGTNQPQHFGDGTRLSIL.

The chain employs TRBV19 and TRBJ1-4, with 8 bases aligning to TRBD1. CDR1 LNHDA and CDR2 SQIVND come from the germline V gene (reference sequence). The CDR3 runs 15 residues. V lost 6 bases to trimming and J lost 0 bases; unmatched junction nucleotides: 3. CDR3 residues: CASRRQGSTNEKLFF. For the CDR3, the DNA is TGTGCCAGTAGGCGACAGGGGTCAACTAATGAAAAACTGTTTTTT.

The chain combines TRBV9 with TRBJ2-5, with 8 bases identical to TRBD2. The CDR3 loop spans 16 amino acids. With 2 bases clipped from V and 5 bases from J, the junction kept 11 bases outside the gene matches. Germline V lookup: CDR1 SGDLS, CDR2 YYNGEE. CDR3 nucleotides: TGTGCCAGCAGCGTTTCTCCGGGACTAGAGGACGAGACCCAGTACTTC. This encodes CASSVSPGLEDETQYF.